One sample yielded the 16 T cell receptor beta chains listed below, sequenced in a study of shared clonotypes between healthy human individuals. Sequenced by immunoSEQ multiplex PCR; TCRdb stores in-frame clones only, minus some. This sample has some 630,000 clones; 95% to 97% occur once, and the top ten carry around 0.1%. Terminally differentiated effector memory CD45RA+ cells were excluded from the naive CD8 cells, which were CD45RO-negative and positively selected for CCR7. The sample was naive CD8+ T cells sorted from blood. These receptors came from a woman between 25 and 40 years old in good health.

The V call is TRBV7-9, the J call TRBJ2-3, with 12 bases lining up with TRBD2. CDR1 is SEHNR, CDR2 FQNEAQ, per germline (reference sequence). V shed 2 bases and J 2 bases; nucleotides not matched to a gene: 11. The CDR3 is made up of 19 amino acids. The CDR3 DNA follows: TGTGCCAGCAGCTTACCCCTAGCGGGAGGGCCGAAAGACACAGATACGCAGTATTTT. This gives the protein CASSLPLAGGPKDTDTQYF. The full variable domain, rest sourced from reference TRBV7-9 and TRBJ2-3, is DTGVSQNPRHKITKRGQNVTFRCDPISEHNRLYWYRQTLGQGPEFLTYFQNEAQLEKSRLLSDRFSAERPKGSFSTLEIQRTEQGDSAMYLCASSLPLAGGPKDTDTQYFGPGTRLTVL.

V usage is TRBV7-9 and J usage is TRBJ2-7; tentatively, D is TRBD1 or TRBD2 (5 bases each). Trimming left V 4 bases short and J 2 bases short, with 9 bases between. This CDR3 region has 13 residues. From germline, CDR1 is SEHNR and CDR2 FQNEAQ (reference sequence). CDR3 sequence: CASSWDRTYEQYF. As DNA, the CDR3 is TGTGCCAGCAGCTGGGACCGAACCTACGAGCAGTACTTC.

The CDR3 DNA reads as TGTGCCAGCAGCTTGGTTGTTGGACTAGAAGGCAATGAGCAGTTCTTC. Its translation is CASSLVVGLEGNEQFF. The genes are TRBV5-4 and TRBJ2-1; 7 positions agree with TRBD2. The CDR3 sequence is 16 residues long. J gave up 6 bases and V 0 bases, and 9 bases lay outside the gene matches. Germline lookup yields CDR1 SGHNT and CDR2 YYREEE (reference sequence).

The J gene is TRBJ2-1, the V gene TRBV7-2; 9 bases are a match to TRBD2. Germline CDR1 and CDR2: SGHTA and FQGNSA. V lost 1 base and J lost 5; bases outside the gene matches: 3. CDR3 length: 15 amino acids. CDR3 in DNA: TGTGCCAGCAGCTTAGGACTAGCGGCCAACAATGAGCAGTTCTTC. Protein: CASSLGLAANNEQFF.

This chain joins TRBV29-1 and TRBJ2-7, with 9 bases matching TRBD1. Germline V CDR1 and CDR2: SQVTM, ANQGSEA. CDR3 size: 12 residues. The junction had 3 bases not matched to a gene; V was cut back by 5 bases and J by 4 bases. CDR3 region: CSVSQGAYEQYF. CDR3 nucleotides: TGCAGCGTTTCACAGGGGGCTTACGAGCAGTACTTC.

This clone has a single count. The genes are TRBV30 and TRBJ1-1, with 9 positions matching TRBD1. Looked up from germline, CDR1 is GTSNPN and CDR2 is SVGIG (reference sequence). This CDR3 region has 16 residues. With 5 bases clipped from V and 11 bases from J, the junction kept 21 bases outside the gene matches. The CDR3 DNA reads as TGTGCCTGGCAGCGGGGGGATAGGATCACCGGGACAGGGGCTTTCTTT. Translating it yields CAWQRGDRITGTGAFF.

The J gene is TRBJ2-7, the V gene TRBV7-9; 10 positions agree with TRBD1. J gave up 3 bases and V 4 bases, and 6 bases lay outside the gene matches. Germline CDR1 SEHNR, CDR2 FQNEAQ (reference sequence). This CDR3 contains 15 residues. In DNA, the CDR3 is TGTGCCAGCAGCTCGGGACAGGGGTTTTTCTACGAGCAGTACTTC. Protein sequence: CASSSGQGFFYEQYF.

CDR3 nucleotides: TGCAGCGTTGTAGGGACAATATATTACAATGAGCAGTTCTTC. Amino acids: CSVVGTIYYNEQFF. The chain has TRBV29-1 and TRBJ2-1; D may be TRBD1 (6 bases). CDR1 is SQVTM, CDR2 ANQGSEA, per germline. Trimming removed 4 bases from V and 4 bases from J, with 14 bases in between. The CDR3 has 14 amino acids.

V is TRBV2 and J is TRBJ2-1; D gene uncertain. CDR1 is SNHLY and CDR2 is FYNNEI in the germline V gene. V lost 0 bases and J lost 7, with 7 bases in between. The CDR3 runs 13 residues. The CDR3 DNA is TGTGCCAGCAGTGAAGCGTCTAGTAATGAGCAGTTCTTC. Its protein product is CASSEASSNEQFF.

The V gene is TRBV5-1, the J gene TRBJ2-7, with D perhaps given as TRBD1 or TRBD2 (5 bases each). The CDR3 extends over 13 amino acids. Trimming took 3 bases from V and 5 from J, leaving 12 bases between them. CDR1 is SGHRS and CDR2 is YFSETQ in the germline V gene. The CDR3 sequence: CASSSSGSNEQYF. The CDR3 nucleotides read TGCGCCAGCAGCTCGTCAGGGAGCAACGAGCAGTACTTC. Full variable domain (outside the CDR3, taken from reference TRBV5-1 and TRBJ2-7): KAGVTQTPRYLIKTRGQQVTLSCSPISGHRSVSWYQQTPGQGLQFLFEYFSETQRNKGNFPGRFSGRQFSNSRSEMNVSTLELGDSALYLCASSSSGSNEQYFGPGTRLTVT.

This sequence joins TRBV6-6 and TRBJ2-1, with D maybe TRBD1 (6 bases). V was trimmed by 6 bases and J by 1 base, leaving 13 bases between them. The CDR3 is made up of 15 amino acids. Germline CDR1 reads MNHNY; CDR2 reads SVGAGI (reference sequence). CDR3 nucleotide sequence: TGTGCCAGCAGGCCAGGGGCCGATTCCTACAATGAGCAGTTCTTC. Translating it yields CASRPGADSYNEQFF.

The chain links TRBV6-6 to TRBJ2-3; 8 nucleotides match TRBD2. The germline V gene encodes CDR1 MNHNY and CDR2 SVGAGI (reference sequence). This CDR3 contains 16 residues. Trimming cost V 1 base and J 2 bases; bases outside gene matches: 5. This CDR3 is CASSYYGGRSTDTQYF. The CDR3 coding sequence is TGTGCCAGCAGTTACTACGGCGGGAGGTCCACAGATACGCAGTATTTT.

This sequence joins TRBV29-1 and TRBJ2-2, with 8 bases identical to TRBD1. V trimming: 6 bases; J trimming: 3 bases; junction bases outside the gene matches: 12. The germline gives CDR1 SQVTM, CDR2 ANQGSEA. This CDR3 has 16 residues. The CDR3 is CSVARTDRVDTGELFF. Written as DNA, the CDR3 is TGCAGCGTAGCGAGGACGGACAGGGTAGACACCGGGGAGCTGTTTTTT.

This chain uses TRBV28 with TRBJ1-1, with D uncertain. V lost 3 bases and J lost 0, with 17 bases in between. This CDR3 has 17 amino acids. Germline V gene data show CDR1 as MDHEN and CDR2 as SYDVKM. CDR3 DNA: TGTGCCAGCAGTTTCCAACGTGGCGAGTACATGAACACTGAAGCTTTCTTT. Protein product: CASSFQRGEYMNTEAFF.

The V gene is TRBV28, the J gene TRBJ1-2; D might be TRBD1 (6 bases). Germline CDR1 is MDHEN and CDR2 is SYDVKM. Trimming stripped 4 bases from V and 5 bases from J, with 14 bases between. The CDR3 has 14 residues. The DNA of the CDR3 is TGTGCCAGCAGTTCGCACAGGGTTCAATATGGCTACACCTTC. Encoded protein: CASSSHRVQYGYTF.

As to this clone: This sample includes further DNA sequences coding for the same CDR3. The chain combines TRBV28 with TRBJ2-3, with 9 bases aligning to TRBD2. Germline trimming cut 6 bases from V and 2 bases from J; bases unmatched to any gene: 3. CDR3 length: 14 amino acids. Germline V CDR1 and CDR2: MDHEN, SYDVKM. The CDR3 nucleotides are TGTGCCAGCAGCTTAGCGGGAGACACAGATACGCAGTATTTT. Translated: CASSLAGDTDTQYF.